The 11 T cell receptor beta chains listed next were all sequenced from one sample in a study of blood T cell repertoires in COVID-19. Repertoires were generated with immunoSEQ multiplex PCR, while TCRdb's copy carries only in-frame clones and drops some. This table has about 73,000 clones, about 86% appearing once. Sequenced sample: peripheral blood. The receptors come from a man in his fifties with active COVID-19.

The chain carries TRBV18 and TRBJ1-3; no clear D gene. The CDR3 contains 17 residues. Germline lookup yields CDR1 KGHSH and CDR2 LQKENI. Trimming cost V 2 bases and J 1 base, with 15 bases left between them. CDR3 sequence reads: CASSPKFTEISGNTIYF. For the CDR3, the DNA is TGTGCCAGCTCACCAAAATTCACTGAAATTTCTGGAAACACCATATATTTT. The complete variable domain, with remaining parts taken from reference TRBV18 and TRBJ1-3, reads NAGVMQNPRHLVRRRGQEARLRCSPMKGHSHVYWYRQLPEEGLKFMVYLQKENIIDESGMPKERFSAEFPKEGPSILRIQQVVRGDSAAYFCASSPKFTEISGNTIYFGEGSWLTVV.

The CDR3 DNA sequence: TGTGCCAGCAGACCGACAGGGCGGGGCTATGGCTACACCTTC. This gives the protein CASRPTGRGYGYTF. V is TRBV27 and J is TRBJ1-2; TRBD1 agrees at 7 bases. The CDR3 is 14 residues long. Germline V gene sequence: CDR1 MNHEY, CDR2 SMNVEV (reference sequence). V gave up 6 bases and J gave up 4 bases; unmatched junction bases: 8.

This clone has at least ten counts. The rearrangement links TRBV7-8 to TRBJ2-7; the match to TRBD2 covers 7 bases. V lost 6 bases, J lost 4 bases, and 9 bases stayed unmatched. The CDR3 has 14 amino acids. The germline V gene has CDR1 SGHVS and CDR2 FQNEAQ. CDR3 residues: CASRGRASGYEQYF. The CDR3 nucleotides are TGTGCCAGCAGGGGCCGGGCTAGCGGTTACGAGCAGTACTTC.

A few counts support this clone. CDR3: CASSPSPVSYEQYF. The DNA for the CDR3 is TGTGCCAGCTCACCATCTCCCGTTAGCTACGAGCAGTACTTC. The V gene is TRBV18, the J gene TRBJ2-7; D is undetermined. This CDR3 spans 14 amino acids. With 2 bases removed from V and 3 bases from J, the gap between germline ends came to 11 bases. CDR1 and CDR2 (germline): KGHSH, LQKENI.

The chain uses TRBV5-8 and TRBJ2-3, with 13 bases matching TRBD2. Unmatched junction bases numbered 12, after V lost 4 bases and J lost 4 bases. Per germline, CDR1 SGHTS and CDR2 YDEGEE. This CDR3 contains 18 residues. CDR3 amino acids: CASSPGRTSGSGSDTQYF. Here the CDR3 DNA reads TGTGCCAGCAGCCCTGGAAGGACTAGCGGGAGTGGGTCAGATACGCAGTATTTT. Complete variable domain (other parts from reference TRBV5-8 and TRBJ2-3): EAGVTQSPTHLIKTRGQQATLRCSPISGHTSVYWYQQALGLGLQFLLWYDEGEERNRGNFPPRFSGRQFPNYSSELNVNALELEDSALYLCASSPGRTSGSGSDTQYFGPGTRLTVL.

V is TRBV5-4 and J is TRBJ1-2, with 9 bases that match TRBD1. After removal of 4 bases from V and 4 bases from J, the junction contained 8 bases not matched to a gene. The CDR3 spans 15 residues. Germline values: CDR1 SGHNT, CDR2 YYREEE (reference sequence). The CDR3 protein is CASSLLQGARYGYTF. The CDR3 DNA follows: TGTGCCAGCAGCCTATTACAGGGGGCTCGCTATGGCTACACCTTC.

The chain links TRBV5-1 to TRBJ2-3, with TRBD2 matching over 11 bases. V lost 0 bases to trimming and J lost 6 bases; unmatched junction nucleotides: 3. CDR3 size: 15 residues. Germline V gene lookup returns CDR1 SGHRS and CDR2 YFSETQ. This CDR3 reads CASSLEASGGDTQYF. The CDR3 nucleotides read TGCGCCAGCAGCTTGGAGGCTAGCGGGGGGGATACGCAGTATTTT.

The chain uses TRBV27 and TRBJ2-2; the match to TRBD2 covers 11 bases. The CDR3 has 15 amino acids. Germline CDR1 and CDR2: MNHEY and SMNVEV (reference sequence). The trim removed 7 bases at V and 5 bases at J, leaving 6 bases unmatched. This CDR3 reads CASNIAGGWTGELFF. The CDR3 DNA reads TGTGCCAGCAATATAGCGGGAGGGTGGACCGGGGAGCTGTTTTTT.

A remark on this clone: Compared with germline, one end of the junction differs, possibly owing to a read error. The V call is TRBV7-7, the J call TRBJ2-7; 8 nucleotides line up with TRBD1. The CDR3 extends over 16 amino acids. CDR1 and CDR2 from the germline V gene are SSHAT and FNYEAQ (reference sequence). In DNA form, the CDR3 reads TGTGCTAGCAGCTTACGGACAGGGACGAGCTCCTACGAGCAGTACTTC. Translation: CASSLRTGTSSYEQYF. Supplemented by reference TRBV7-7 and TRBJ2-7, the full variable domain reads GAGVSQSPRYKVTKRGQDVTLRCDPISSHATLYWYQQALGQGPEFLTYFNYEAQPDKSGLPSDRFSAERPEGSISTLTIQRTEQRDSAMYRCASSLRTGTSSYEQYFGPGTRLTVT.

The V and J genes are TRBV28 and TRBJ1-6, with 8 bases identical to TRBD1. Germline CDR1 and CDR2: MDHEN and SYDVKM. The CDR3 extends over 15 amino acids. J lost 14 bases, V lost 6 bases, and 15 bases had no gene match. The CDR3 DNA is TGTGCCAGCAGCCCCGCGGCAGGGGGCGCAAGGGCCCTCCACTTT. Protein sequence: CASSPAAGGARALHF.

This clone was recorded only once. The V gene is TRBV5-1, the J gene TRBJ2-1; no clear D gene. The V end lost 0 bases, the J end lost 8 bases, and 15 bases lay between the germline ends. The CDR3 has 15 amino acids. The germline V gene encodes CDR1 SGHRS and CDR2 YFSETQ. CDR3: CASSLEAPVEDEQFF. The CDR3 bases are TGCGCCAGCAGCTTGGAGGCCCCCGTTGAGGATGAGCAGTTCTTC.